This T cell receptor beta chain was recovered during a study of shared clonotypes between healthy human individuals. For this clone: Its antigen is as yet unknown.

Study results and limitations: Four donors had 4% to 6.5% of their naive CD4 clonotypes in common. Non-shared clonotypes had lower generation probabilities than clonotypes shared by all four sorted-subset donors.

Each replicate PCR on the sorted subsets used 200 to 250 ng DNA (around 30,000 T cell genomes). Original analysis: Sequence data from immunoSEQ were junction-only and lacked quality scores; consequently, filtering differed. Profiled with immunoSEQ multiplex PCR; TCRdb holds only in-frame clones, not every one. V, J and clone size were drawn from that table, and D and trimming were deduced from the DNA. The sample lists about 2 million clones; about 95% were seen once. Germline V gives CDR1 LNHNV, CDR2 YYDKDF (reference sequence). Trimming left V 4 bases short and J 1 base short, with 11 bases between. The CDR3 sequence is 15 residues long. Positive CCR7 selection of CD45RO-negative cells yielded the naive CD8 cells, and terminally differentiated effector memory CD45RA+ cells were excluded.

The V gene is TRBV15, the J gene TRBJ2-1; D may match TRBD1 or TRBD2 (5 bases each). This TCR was recovered from a man aged 18 to 35 in good health. The sequencing input was naive CD8+ T cells sorted from blood. For the CDR3, the DNA is TGTGCCACCAGCACCCCGGGACGGTCCTACAATGAGCAGTTCTTC. It is translated as CATSTPGRSYNEQFF.